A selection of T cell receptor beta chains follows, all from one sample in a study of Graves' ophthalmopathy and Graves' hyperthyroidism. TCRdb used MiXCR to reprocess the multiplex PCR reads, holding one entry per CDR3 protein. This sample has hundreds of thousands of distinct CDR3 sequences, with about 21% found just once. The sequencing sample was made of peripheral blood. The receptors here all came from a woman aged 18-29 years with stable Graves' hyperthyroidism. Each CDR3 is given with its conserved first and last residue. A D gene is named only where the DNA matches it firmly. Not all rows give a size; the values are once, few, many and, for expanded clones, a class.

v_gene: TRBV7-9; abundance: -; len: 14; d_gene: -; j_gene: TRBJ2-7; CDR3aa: CASSLVEGPYEQYF; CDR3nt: TGTGCCAGCAGCTTAGTGGAGGGGCCCTACGAGCAGTACTTC
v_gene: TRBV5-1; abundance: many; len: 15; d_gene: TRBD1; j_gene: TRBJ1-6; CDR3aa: CASNEGTGDNSPLHF; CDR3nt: TGCGCCAGCAACGAAGGGACAGGGGATAATTCACCCCTCCACTTT
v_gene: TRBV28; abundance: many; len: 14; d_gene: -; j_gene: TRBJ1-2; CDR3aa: CASSLSGGFYGYTF; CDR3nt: TGTGCCAGCAGTTTATCGGGCGGATTCTATGGCTACACCTTC
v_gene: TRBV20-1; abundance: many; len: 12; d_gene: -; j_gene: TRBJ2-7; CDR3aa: CSAHSDFYEQYF; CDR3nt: TGCAGTGCCCATTCAGACTTCTACGAGCAGTACTTC
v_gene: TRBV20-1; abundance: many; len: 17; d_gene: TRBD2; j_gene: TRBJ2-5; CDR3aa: CSARDGGLAGLEETQYF; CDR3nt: TGCAGTGCTAGAGATGGGGGGCTAGCGGGACTCGAGGAGACCCAGTACTTC
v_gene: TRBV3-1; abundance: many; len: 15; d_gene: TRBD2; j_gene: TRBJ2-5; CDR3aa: CASSQHPTSGETQYF; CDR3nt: TGTGCCAGCAGCCAACACCCGACTAGCGGTGAGACCCAGTACTTC
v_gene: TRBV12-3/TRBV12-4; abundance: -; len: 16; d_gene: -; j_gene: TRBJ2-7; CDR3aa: CASSFSKTARLYEQYF; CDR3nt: TGTGCCAGCAGTTTCTCTAAGACGGCGAGACTTTACGAGCAGTACTTC
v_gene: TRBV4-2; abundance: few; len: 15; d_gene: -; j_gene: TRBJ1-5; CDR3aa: CASSQERGGHQPQHF; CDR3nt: TGTGCCAGCAGCCAGGAGAGGGGGGGGCATCAGCCCCAGCATTTT
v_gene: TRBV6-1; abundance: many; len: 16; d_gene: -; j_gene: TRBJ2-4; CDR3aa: CASKDPRVDAKNIKYF; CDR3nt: TGTGCCAGCAAGGACCCCCGAGTTGATGCCAAAAACATTAAGTACTTC
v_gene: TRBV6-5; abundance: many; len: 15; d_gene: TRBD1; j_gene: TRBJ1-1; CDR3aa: CASSYKGTVYTEAFF; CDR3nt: TGTGCCAGCAGTTACAAGGGGACAGTATACACTGAAGCTTTCTTT
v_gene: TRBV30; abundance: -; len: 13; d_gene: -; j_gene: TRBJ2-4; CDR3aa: CAWRSLAKNIQYF; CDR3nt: TGTGCCTGGAGGAGCCTAGCCAAAAACATTCAGTACTTC
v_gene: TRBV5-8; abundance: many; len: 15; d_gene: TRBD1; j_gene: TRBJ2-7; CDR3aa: CASSPGTGVPYEQYF; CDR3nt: TGTGCCAGCAGCCCCGGGACAGGGGTACCGTACGAGCAGTACTTC
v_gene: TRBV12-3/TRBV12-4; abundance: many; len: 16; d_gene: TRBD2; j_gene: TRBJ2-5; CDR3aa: CASSLTSGRSQETQYF; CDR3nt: TGTGCCAGCAGCCTGACTAGCGGGAGGAGTCAAGAGACCCAGTACTTC
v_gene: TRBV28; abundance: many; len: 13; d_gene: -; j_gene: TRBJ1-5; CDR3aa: CASSRTSNQPQHF; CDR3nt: TGTGCCAGCAGTCGGACTAGCAATCAGCCCCAGCATTTT
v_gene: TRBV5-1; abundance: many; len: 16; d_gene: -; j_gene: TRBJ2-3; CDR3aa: CASSQKGPRGTDTQYF; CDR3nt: TGCGCCAGCAGCCAAAAGGGCCCGAGGGGCACAGATACGCAGTATTTT
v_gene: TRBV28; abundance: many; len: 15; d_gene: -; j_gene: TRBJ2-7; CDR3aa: CASSLLTSPPYEQYF; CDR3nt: TGTGCCAGCAGTTTACTGACTTCTCCTCCCTACGAGCAGTACTTC
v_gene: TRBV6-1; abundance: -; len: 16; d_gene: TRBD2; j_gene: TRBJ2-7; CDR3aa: CASSRTSDTISYEQYF; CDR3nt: TGTGCCAGCAGTCGGACTAGCGACACCATCTCCTACGAGCAGTACTTC
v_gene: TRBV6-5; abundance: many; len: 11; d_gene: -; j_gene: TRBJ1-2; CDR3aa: CASRQGKGYTF; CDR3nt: TGTGCCAGCAGGCAGGGGAAAGGCTACACCTTC
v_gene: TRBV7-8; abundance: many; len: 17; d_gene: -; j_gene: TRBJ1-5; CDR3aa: CASSFDSGYEWNQPQHF; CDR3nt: TGTGCCAGCAGCTTCGATTCAGGGTACGAATGGAATCAGCCCCAGCATTTT
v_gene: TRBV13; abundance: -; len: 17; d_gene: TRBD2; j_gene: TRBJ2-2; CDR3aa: CASSLVGGRSNTGELFF; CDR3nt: TGTGCCAGCAGCTTAGTCGGCGGGAGGTCCAACACCGGGGAGCTGTTTTTT
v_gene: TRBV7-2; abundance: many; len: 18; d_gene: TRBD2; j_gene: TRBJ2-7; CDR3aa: CASRIGGASGRGRREQYF; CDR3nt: TGTGCCAGCAGGATAGGGGGAGCTAGCGGGAGAGGACGGCGGGAGCAGTACTTC
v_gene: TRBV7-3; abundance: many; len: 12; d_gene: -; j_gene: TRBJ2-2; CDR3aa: CASSPRNGELFF; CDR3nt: TGTGCCAGCAGCCCCCGAAACGGGGAGCTGTTTTTT
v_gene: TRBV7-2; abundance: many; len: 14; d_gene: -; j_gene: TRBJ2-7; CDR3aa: CASTRTSRVYEQYF; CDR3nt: TGTGCCAGCACACGGACAAGCAGGGTCTACGAGCAGTACTTC
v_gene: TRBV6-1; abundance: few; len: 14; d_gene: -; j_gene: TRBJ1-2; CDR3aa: CASKRSTGAYGYTF; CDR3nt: TGTGCCAGCAAACGGTCTACGGGGGCCTATGGCTACACCTTC
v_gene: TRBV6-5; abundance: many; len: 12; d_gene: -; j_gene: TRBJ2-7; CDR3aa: CASSSFSYEQYF; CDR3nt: TGTGCCAGCAGTAGCTTCTCCTACGAGCAGTACTTC
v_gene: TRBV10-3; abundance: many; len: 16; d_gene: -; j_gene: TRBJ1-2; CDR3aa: CAISELGQPSFFGYTF; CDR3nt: TGTGCCATCAGTGAGTTGGGGCAGCCGTCCTTTTTTGGCTACACCTTC
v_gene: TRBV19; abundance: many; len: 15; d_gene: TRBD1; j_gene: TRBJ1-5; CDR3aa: CASSIGGTDNQPQHF; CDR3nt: TGTGCCAGTAGTATAGGGGGGACAGACAATCAGCCCCAGCATTTT
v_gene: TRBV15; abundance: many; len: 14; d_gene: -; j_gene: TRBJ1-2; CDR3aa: CATSRARTAHGYTF; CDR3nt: TGTGCCACCAGCAGAGCTAGGACAGCTCATGGCTACACCTTC
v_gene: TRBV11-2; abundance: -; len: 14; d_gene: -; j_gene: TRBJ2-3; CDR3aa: CASRFGGQTDTQYF; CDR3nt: TGTGCCAGCAGGTTCGGGGGACAGACAGATACGCAGTATTTT
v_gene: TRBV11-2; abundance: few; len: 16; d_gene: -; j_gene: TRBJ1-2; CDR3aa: CASTNPTRGKDYGYTF; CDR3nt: TGTGCCAGCACCAATCCGACCAGGGGAAAGGACTATGGCTACACCTTC
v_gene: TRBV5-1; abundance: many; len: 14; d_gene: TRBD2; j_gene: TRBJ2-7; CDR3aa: CASSTSGGTYEQYF; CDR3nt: TGCGCCAGCTCGACTAGCGGGGGAACCTACGAGCAGTACTTC
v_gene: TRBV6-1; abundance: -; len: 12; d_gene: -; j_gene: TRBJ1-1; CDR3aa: CASSRGGSEAFF; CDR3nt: TGTGCCAGCAGTAGGGGCGGCTCTGAAGCTTTCTTT
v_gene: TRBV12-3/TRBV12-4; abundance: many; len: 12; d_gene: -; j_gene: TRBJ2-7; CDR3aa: CASRADMYEQYF; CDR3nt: TGTGCCAGCAGAGCGGACATGTACGAGCAGTACTTC
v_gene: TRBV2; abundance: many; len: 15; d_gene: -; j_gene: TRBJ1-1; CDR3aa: CASSPLSSGSGSAFF; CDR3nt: TGTGCCAGCAGCCCCCTCTCGTCTGGGTCGGGGTCAGCTTTCTTT
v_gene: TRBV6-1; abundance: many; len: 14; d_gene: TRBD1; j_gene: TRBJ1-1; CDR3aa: CASSVRQGYTEAFF; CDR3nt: TGTGCCAGCAGTGTACGACAGGGGTACACTGAAGCTTTCTTT
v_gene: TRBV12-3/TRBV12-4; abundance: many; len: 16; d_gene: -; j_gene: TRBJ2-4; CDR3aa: CASSLLMGRAKNIKYF; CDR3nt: TGTGCCAGCAGTTTGTTAATGGGTCGAGCCAAAAACATTAAGTACTTC
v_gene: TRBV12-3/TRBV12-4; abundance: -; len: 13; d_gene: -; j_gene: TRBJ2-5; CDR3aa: CASSWGGSVTQYF; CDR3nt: TGTGCCAGCAGTTGGGGGGGCTCAGTGACCCAGTACTTC
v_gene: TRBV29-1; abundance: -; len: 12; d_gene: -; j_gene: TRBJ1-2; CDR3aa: CSVNHWDYGYTF; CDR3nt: TGCAGCGTAAACCACTGGGACTATGGCTACACCTTC
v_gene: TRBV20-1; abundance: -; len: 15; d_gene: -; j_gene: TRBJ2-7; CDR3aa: CSARTTGTATYEQYF; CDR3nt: TGCAGTGCTAGAACCACCGGGACTGCCACCTACGAGCAGTACTTC
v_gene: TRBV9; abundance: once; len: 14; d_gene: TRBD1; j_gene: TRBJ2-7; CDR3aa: CASSFLGQGSEQYF; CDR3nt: TGTGCCAGCAGCTTTTTGGGACAGGGCTCCGAGCAGTACTTC
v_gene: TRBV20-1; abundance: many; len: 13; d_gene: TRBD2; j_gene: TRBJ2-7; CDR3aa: CSARRLARYEQYF; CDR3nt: TGCAGTGCTAGGAGACTAGCGCGGTACGAGCAGTACTTC
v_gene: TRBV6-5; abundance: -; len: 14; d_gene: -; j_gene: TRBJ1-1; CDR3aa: CASSYSGGVTEAFF; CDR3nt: TGTGCCAGCAGTTACTCGGGCGGAGTCACTGAAGCTTTCTTT
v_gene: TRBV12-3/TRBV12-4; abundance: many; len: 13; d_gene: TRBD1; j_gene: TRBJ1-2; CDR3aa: CASSAGGGYGYTF; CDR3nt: TGTGCCAGCAGTGCAGGGGGCGGCTATGGCTACACCTTC
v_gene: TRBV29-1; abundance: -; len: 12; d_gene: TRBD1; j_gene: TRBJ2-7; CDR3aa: CSVELGTVEQYF; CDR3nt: TGCAGCGTTGAATTGGGGACAGTAGAGCAGTACTTC
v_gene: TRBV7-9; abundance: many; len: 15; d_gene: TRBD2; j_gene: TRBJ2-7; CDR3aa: CASSLPGLAGGPQYF; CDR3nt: TGTGCCAGCAGCCTACCCGGACTAGCGGGAGGGCCGCAGTACTTC